Listed here are 28 T cell receptor beta chains from one sample, sequenced in a study of shared clonotypes between healthy human individuals. This table comes from immunoSEQ multiplex PCR, and its TCRdb copy is limited to in-frame clones, with some not included. Of some 2.1 million clones in the sample, about 95% were seen once. Terminally differentiated effector memory CD45RA+ cells were excluded from the naive CD8 cells, which were CD45RO-negative and positively selected for CCR7. Sequencing used naive CD8+ T cells sorted from blood. The receptors stem from a man between 18 and 29 years old in good health.

V gene TRBV7-9 combines with J gene TRBJ1-5; D gene ambiguous. In germline, CDR1 is SEHNR, CDR2 FQNEAQ (reference sequence). The length of the CDR3 is 12 residues. Trimming stripped 4 bases from V and 4 bases from J, with 5 bases between. CDR3 loop: CASSSVNQPQHF. The CDR3 bases are TGTGCCAGCAGCTCCGTAAATCAGCCCCAGCATTTT.

This clone was seen once. This chain links TRBV27 with TRBJ2-7, with 8 nucleotides matching TRBD1. The trim removed 6 bases at V and 2 bases at J, leaving 18 bases unmatched. The CDR3 sequence is 18 residues long. The V gene's germline CDR1 is MNHEY and CDR2 SMNVEV (reference sequence). CDR3 coding DNA: TGTGCCAGCAGCTCTCGGGTCACCCTGACAGGGGTTCCCTACGAGCAGTACTTC. Its protein product is CASSSRVTLTGVPYEQYF.

The table lists this clone with a count of one. The chain carries TRBV12-5 and TRBJ2-7; 7 bases align to TRBD1. Germline trimming cut 7 bases from V and 3 bases from J; bases unmatched to any gene: 6. The germline V gene encodes CDR1 LGHNT and CDR2 FRNRAP. This CDR3 region has 13 residues. DNA of the CDR3: TGTGCTAGTGCCTGGGACAGAAACTACGAGCAGTACTTC. Translation: CASAWDRNYEQYF.

The rearrangement joins TRBV6-5 to TRBJ2-1; TRBD1 or TRBD2 may be the D gene (6 bases each). Per germline, CDR1 MNHEY and CDR2 SVGAGI. The CDR3 is 14 amino acids. V gave up 6 bases and J gave up 5 bases, with 14 bases separating them. The CDR3 protein is CASRIWRGDNEQFF. The CDR3 DNA follows: TGTGCCAGCAGAATCTGGAGGGGGGACAATGAGCAGTTCTTC.

V gene TRBV5-1 combines with J gene TRBJ1-2; 7 bases align to TRBD1. CDR3 size: 13 residues. J lost 8 bases, V lost 2 bases, and 6 bases had no gene match. The germline V gene has CDR1 SGHRS and CDR2 YFSETQ. In DNA form, the CDR3 reads TGCGCCAGCAGCTTAAAGGGGGCGAGGGGCTACACCTTC. Residues: CASSLKGARGYTF.

The gene calls are TRBV25-1 and TRBJ1-4; D remains ambiguous. CDR3 length: 11 amino acids. Trimming cost V 7 bases and J 3 bases, with 3 bases left between them. Germline V gives CDR1 MGHDK, CDR2 SYGVNS. The CDR3 DNA follows: TGTGCCAGCACTGCTAATGAAAAACTGTTTTTT. This sequence encodes CASTANEKLFF.

The chain carries TRBV25-1 and TRBJ1-2; tentative D call: TRBD1 (5 bases). The length of the CDR3 is 13 residues. Per germline, CDR1 MGHDK and CDR2 SYGVNS. The ends were cut back, 6 bases at V and 5 bases at J, with 13 bases in the middle. The CDR3 nucleotides are TGTGCCAGCAGGACCCACGGGGGGTATGGCTACACCTTC. It codes for CASRTHGGYGYTF.

This chain joins TRBV5-5 and TRBJ2-7; possible D gene TRBD2, 6 bases. V was trimmed by 2 bases and J by 3 bases, leaving 21 bases between them. This CDR3 region has 17 residues. Germline V gene sequence: CDR1 SGHKS, CDR2 YYEKEE (reference sequence). The CDR3 DNA follows: TGTGCCAGCAGCTTCGGGGAGAGAGACGGGGGATTCTACGAGCAGTACTTC. It encodes CASSFGERDGGFYEQYF.

The chain carries TRBV11-2 and TRBJ2-3, with 7 bases identical to TRBD2. V lost 3 bases, J lost 0 bases, and 6 bases stayed unmatched. This CDR3 comprises 16 residues. CDR1 and CDR2 (germline): SGHAT, FQNNGV. For the CDR3, the DNA is TGTGCCAGCAGCTTCGGGGGGTTAACGAGCACAGATACGCAGTATTTT. It is translated as CASSFGGLTSTDTQYF.

This clone was seen more than once but under ten times. This chain uses TRBV19 with TRBJ1-1; D is unclear. This CDR3 contains 16 residues. Germline CDR1 and CDR2: LNHDA and SQIVND (reference sequence). Trimming left V 1 base short and J 5 bases short, with 17 bases between. The DNA of the CDR3 is TGTGCCAGTAGTATAGCCCCCGCTGCCCCGAGGACTGAAGCTTTCTTT. Its translation: CASSIAPAAPRTEAFF.

V gene TRBV5-1 combines with J gene TRBJ2-5; D may correspond to TRBD1 or TRBD2 (6 bases each). The germline gives CDR1 SGHRS, CDR2 YFSETQ. The CDR3 consists of 16 residues. V was clipped by 4 bases and J by 4 bases, with 20 bases between them. CDR3 coding DNA: TGCGCCAGCAGCCCTATAGGGACACTGGGAGGAGAGACCCAGTACTTC. Its protein product is CASSPIGTLGGETQYF.

A note on this clone: In the same sample, other DNA sequences code for this CDR3. The rearrangement uses TRBV7-9 and TRBJ2-1; 10 bases agree with TRBD1. The V segment lost 3 bases and the J segment 5 bases; nucleotides outside the gene matches: 4. In germline, CDR1 is SEHNR, CDR2 FQNEAQ (reference sequence). The CDR3 sequence is 15 residues long. The CDR3 spells CASSLGQGLNNEQFF. The CDR3 bases are TGTGCCAGCAGCTTGGGACAGGGGTTAAACAATGAGCAGTTCTTC.

The V and J genes are TRBV6-5 and TRBJ2-7; D not resolved. Trimming cost V 2 bases and J 2 bases, with 13 bases left between them. Germline CDR1 is MNHEY and CDR2 is SVGAGI. The CDR3 has 15 residues. The CDR3, as DNA: TGTGCCAGCAGTTACATCGCGCATGGGCCCTACGAGCAGTACTTC. Its protein product is CASSYIAHGPYEQYF.

The rearrangement joins TRBV27 to TRBJ2-7; D unclear. CDR1 is MNHEY, CDR2 SMNVEV, per germline (reference sequence). V was cut by 3 bases and J by 4 bases, with 10 bases left in between. The CDR3 has 13 amino acids. CDR3 coding DNA: TGTGCCAGCAGTTTGACCCAGACTTACGAGCAGTACTTC. This gives the protein CASSLTQTYEQYF.

The rearrangement joins TRBV4-1 to TRBJ2-7; no clear D. This CDR3 comprises 13 residues. The V gene's germline CDR1 is MGHRA and CDR2 YSYEKL. Deletions cut 5 bases from V and 0 bases from J, with 8 bases between. The CDR3 is CASSERISYEQYF. CDR3 in DNA: TGCGCCAGCAGCGAACGGATCTCCTACGAGCAGTACTTC.

With regard to this clone: The same CDR3 is also encoded by other DNA sequences in this sample. The chain is built from TRBV27 and TRBJ1-5; D gene ambiguous. The germline V and J ends were trimmed by 2 bases and 1 base, with 6 bases remaining between them. Germline-derived CDR1 and CDR2 are MNHEY and SMNVEV (reference sequence). The CDR3 totals 14 residues. The CDR3 protein is CASSLVGSNQPQHF. CDR3 DNA: TGTGCCAGCAGTTTAGTGGGGAGCAATCAGCCCCAGCATTTT.

This chain connects TRBV5-1 to TRBJ1-2; 11 nucleotides line up with TRBD1. CDR3 length: 16 amino acids. V lost 3 bases to trimming and J lost 3 bases; unmatched junction nucleotides: 7. CDR1 and CDR2 from the germline V gene are SGHRS and YFSETQ. The CDR3 DNA reads as TGCGCCAGCAGCTCGGGACAGGGGGTTCTCGACTATGGCTACACCTTC. Translation gives CASSSGQGVLDYGYTF.

The V and J genes are TRBV19 and TRBJ2-7; no clear D gene. With 6 bases removed from V and 0 bases from J, the gap between germline ends came to 9 bases. Looked up from germline, CDR1 is LNHDA and CDR2 is SQIVND (reference sequence). The length of the CDR3 is 13 residues. The chain's CDR3 is CASSARNSYEQYF. The CDR3 DNA reads TGTGCCAGTAGCGCCAGGAACTCCTACGAGCAGTACTTC. Drawing the rest from reference TRBV19 and TRBJ2-7, the complete variable domain is DGGITQSPKYLFRKEGQNVTLSCEQNLNHDAMYWYRQDPGQGLRLIYYSQIVNDFQKGDIAEGYSVSREKKESFPLTVTSAQKNPTAFYLCASSARNSYEQYFGPGTRLTVT.

The chain couples TRBV29-1 to TRBJ2-2; D not certain. V lost 4 bases to trimming and J lost 7 bases, with 13 bases between them. This CDR3 comprises 13 residues. Germline CDR1 and CDR2: SQVTM and ANQGSEA. The DNA for the CDR3 is TGCAGCGTTGGAAGGGATGGTAGCGGGGAGCTGTTTTTT. Amino acid sequence: CSVGRDGSGELFF.

The gene calls are TRBV9 and TRBJ2-2; TRBD1 might be the D (5 bases). Trimming pared 7 bases from V and 0 bases from J, leaving 7 bases between. The length of the CDR3 is 13 residues. CDR1 and CDR2 (germline): SGDLS, YYNGEE. The CDR3 coding sequence is TGTGCCAGCGGGGCACCGAACACCGGGGAGCTGTTTTTT. It encodes CASGAPNTGELFF.

J is TRBJ2-1 and V is TRBV30; D is unclear. V shed 2 bases and J shed 9 bases, with 11 bases lying between them. Germline loops: CDR1 GTSNPN, CDR2 SVGIG (reference sequence). This CDR3 is built from 12 residues. The CDR3 bases are TGTGCCTGGAGTCGTCCCCTTCCTGAGCAGTTCTTC. Its translation: CAWSRPLPEQFF.

On this clone itself: The sample holds other DNA sequences that translate to the same CDR3. The chain joins TRBV5-4 to TRBJ2-7; D gene ambiguous. The V gene lost 0 bases and the J gene lost 0 bases, with 7 bases spanning the gap. CDR3 size: 14 residues. Germline assignment: CDR1 SGHNT and CDR2 YYREEE (reference sequence). The CDR3 spells CASSLVGASYEQYF. The DNA for the CDR3 is TGTGCCAGCAGCTTGGTGGGCGCCTCCTACGAGCAGTACTTC.

The J gene is TRBJ2-3, the V gene TRBV7-9; TRBD2 is a possible D gene (6 bases). CDR1 and CDR2 from the germline V gene are SEHNR and FQNEAQ (reference sequence). This CDR3 has 15 residues. The V end was cut by 5 bases, the J end by 4 bases, with 16 bases between. The CDR3 region has the DNA TGTGCCAGCAGCCCCCCCTTGGTAGCGGCAGATACGCAGTATTTT. It translates to CASSPPLVAADTQYF. The full variable domain, in which reference TRBV7-9 and TRBJ2-3 provide the parts outside the CDR3, is DTGVSQNPRHKITKRGQNVTFRCDPISEHNRLYWYRQTLGQGPEFLTYFQNEAQLEKSRLLSDRFSAERPKGSFSTLEIQRTEQGDSAMYLCASSPPLVAADTQYFGPGTRLTVL.

The chain is built from TRBV18 and TRBJ1-1; D not resolved. CDR3 length: 13 amino acids. From germline, CDR1 is KGHSH and CDR2 LQKENI. Between the trimmed V and J ends, which lost 0 bases and 5 bases, there was a span of 7 bases. The CDR3 loop reads CASSPPVRTEAFF. CDR3 in DNA: TGTGCCAGCTCACCACCGGTCAGGACTGAAGCTTTCTTT.

The V and J genes are TRBV18 and TRBJ2-7; 12 nucleotides line up with TRBD2. CDR3 length equals 16 residues. J lost 0 bases, V lost 6 bases, and 6 bases had no gene match. Germline CDR1 reads KGHSH; CDR2 reads LQKENI. The DNA for the CDR3 is TGTGCCAGCTCCCGGACTAGCGGGGCGAGCTCCTACGAGCAGTACTTC. This encodes CASSRTSGASSYEQYF. The full variable domain, rest sourced from reference TRBV18 and TRBJ2-7, is NAGVMQNPRHLVRRRGQEARLRCSPMKGHSHVYWYRQLPEEGLKFMVYLQKENIIDESGMPKERFSAEFPKEGPSILRIQQVVRGDSAAYFCASSRTSGASSYEQYFGPGTRLTVT.

In regard to this clone: Other nucleotide sequences from this sample produce the same CDR3. The chain links TRBV5-1 to TRBJ1-1; no reliable D call. CDR1 and CDR2 (germline): SGHRS, YFSETQ. The CDR3 contains 14 residues. The germline V and J ends were trimmed by 0 bases and 1 base, with 7 bases remaining between them. CDR3 DNA sequence: TGCGCCAGCAGCTTGGATCGAGGGAACACTGAAGCTTTCTTT. Protein sequence: CASSLDRGNTEAFF. The whole variable domain, filled in from reference TRBV5-1 and TRBJ1-1, reads KAGVTQTPRYLIKTRGQQVTLSCSPISGHRSVSWYQQTPGQGLQFLFEYFSETQRNKGNFPGRFSGRQFSNSRSEMNVSTLELGDSALYLCASSLDRGNTEAFFGQGTRLTVV.

The chain has TRBV18 and TRBJ2-7; D uncertain. The V and J ends lost 2 bases and 0 bases respectively, with 14 bases between them. CDR1 and CDR2 (germline): KGHSH, LQKENI. This CDR3 is 16 amino acids long. CDR3 in DNA: TGTGCCAGCTCACCATCGCGCGCCGCCAACTCCTACGAGCAGTACTTC. Encoded protein: CASSPSRAANSYEQYF.

CDR3 sequence reads: CASSHRDTSQRETQYF. The CDR3 coding sequence is TGTGCCAGCAGCCATCGGGACACCTCTCAAAGAGAGACCCAGTACTTC. The V call is TRBV25-1, the J call TRBJ2-5; D perhaps matches TRBD1 (6 bases). The germline CDR1 and CDR2 sequences are MGHDK and SYGVNS. This CDR3 comprises 16 residues. V lost 6 bases, J lost 4 bases, and 21 bases lay in between.